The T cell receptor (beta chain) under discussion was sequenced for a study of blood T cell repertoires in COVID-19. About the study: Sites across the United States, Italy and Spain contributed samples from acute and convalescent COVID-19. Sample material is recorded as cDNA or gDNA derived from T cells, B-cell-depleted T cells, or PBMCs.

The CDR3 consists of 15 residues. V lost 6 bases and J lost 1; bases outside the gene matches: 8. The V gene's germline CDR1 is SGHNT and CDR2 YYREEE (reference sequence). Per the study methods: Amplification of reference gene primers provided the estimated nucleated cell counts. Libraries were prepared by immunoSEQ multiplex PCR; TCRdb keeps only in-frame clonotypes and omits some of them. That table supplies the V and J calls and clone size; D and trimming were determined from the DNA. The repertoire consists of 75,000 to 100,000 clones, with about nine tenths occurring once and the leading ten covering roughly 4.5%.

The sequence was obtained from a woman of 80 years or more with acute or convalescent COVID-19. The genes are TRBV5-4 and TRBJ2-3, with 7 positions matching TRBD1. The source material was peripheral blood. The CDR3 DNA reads TGTGCCAGCAACGAGGGGGCAGGTGGCACAGATACGCAGTATTTT. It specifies CASNEGAGGTDTQYF.